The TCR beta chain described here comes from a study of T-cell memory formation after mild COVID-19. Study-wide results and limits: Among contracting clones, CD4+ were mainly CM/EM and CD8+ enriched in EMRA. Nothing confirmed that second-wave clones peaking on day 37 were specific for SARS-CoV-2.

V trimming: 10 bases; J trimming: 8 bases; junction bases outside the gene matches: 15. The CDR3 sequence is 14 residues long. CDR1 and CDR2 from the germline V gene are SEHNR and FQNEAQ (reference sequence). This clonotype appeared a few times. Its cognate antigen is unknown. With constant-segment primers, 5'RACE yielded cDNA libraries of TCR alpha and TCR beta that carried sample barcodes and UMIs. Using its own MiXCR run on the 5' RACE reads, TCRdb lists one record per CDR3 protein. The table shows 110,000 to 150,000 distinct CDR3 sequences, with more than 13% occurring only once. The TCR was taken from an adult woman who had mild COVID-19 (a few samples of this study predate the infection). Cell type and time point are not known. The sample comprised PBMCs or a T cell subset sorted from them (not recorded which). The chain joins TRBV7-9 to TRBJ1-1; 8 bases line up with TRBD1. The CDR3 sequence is CATDLGTGNFEAFF. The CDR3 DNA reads TGTGCCACCGACCTCGGGACAGGTAACTTCGAAGCTTTCTTT.